This T cell receptor beta chain was captured by sequencing in a study of OX40 agonist ivuxolimab in advanced cancers. Sequencing was performed with immunoSEQ multiplex PCR; in TCRdb, only in-frame clones are kept and a portion is missing. The sample has 90,000 to 100,000 clones; about 86% are singletons. Trimming removed 0 bases at V and 8 bases at J, with 20 bases between. CDR1 and CDR2 from the germline V gene are WNHNN and SYGVQD (reference sequence). CDR3 length equals 17 residues. V usage is TRBV10-1 and J usage is TRBJ2-1; TRBD2 is a possible D gene (6 bases). The sample here was CD4+ or CD8+ T cells sorted from blood, taken in a trial of the OX40 agonist ivuxolimab. This TCR was recovered from an adult with an advanced solid tumor such as melanoma, head and neck, liver or kidney cancer. CDR3 coding DNA: TGCGCCAGCAGTGAGTCTGGGACTCTCTGGGGGAAGGATGAGCAGTTCTTC. Translation gives CASSESGTLWGKDEQFF.